These 32 T cell receptor beta chains share one sample of origin, sequenced in a study of T cell responses to AZD1222 COVID-19 vaccine. Produced via immunoSEQ multiplex PCR; TCRdb's table is partial and in-frame only. The sample includes over 150,000 clones, roughly 87% of them seen just once. Sequencing was performed on peripheral blood, taken on day 0 of AZD1222 vaccination. These receptors came from an adult in good health.

The genes are TRBV27 and TRBJ1-2; D is ambiguous. Deletions cut 4 bases from V and 7 bases from J, with 19 bases between. This CDR3 comprises 15 residues. Germline assignment: CDR1 MNHEY and CDR2 SMNVEV (reference sequence). CDR3 in amino acids: CASSYSGPIPTGYTF. DNA of the CDR3: TGTGCCAGCAGTTACTCCGGGCCAATCCCTACTGGCTACACCTTC.

The V gene is TRBV28, the J gene TRBJ2-7; 16 bases align to TRBD2. J was trimmed by 11 bases and V by 9 bases; bases with no gene match: 22. The germline V gene encodes CDR1 MDHEN and CDR2 SYDVKM. This CDR3 spans 18 amino acids. The CDR3 DNA sequence: TGTGCCAGTGCCGCCGGGACAGGGTTACCGGGACTAGCGGGGGGGAAGTACTTC. The encoded protein is CASAAGTGLPGLAGGKYF.

The chain uses TRBV28 and TRBJ2-7, with 7 bases fitting TRBD1. This CDR3 has 14 residues. Per germline, CDR1 MDHEN and CDR2 SYDVKM. V was pared by 3 bases and J by 2 bases, with 4 bases of the junction left unmatched. CDR3 in amino acids: CASSLGQQAYEQYF. The CDR3 DNA sequence: TGTGCCAGCAGTTTGGGACAGCAGGCCTACGAGCAGTACTTC.

This chain links TRBV18 with TRBJ2-3; D might be TRBD1 (6 bases). Per the germline V gene, CDR1 is KGHSH and CDR2 is LQKENI. The CDR3 is 15 residues long. V was trimmed by 3 bases and J by 0 bases, leaving 10 bases between them. Written as DNA, the CDR3 is TGTGCCAGCTCACCGGGACAACCTAGCACAGATACGCAGTATTTT. Protein sequence: CASSPGQPSTDTQYF.

Here the CDR3 DNA reads TGTGCCAGCAGCTCCTGGAGTAGGGGTGCCAAAAACATTCAGTACTTC. This translates into CASSSWSRGAKNIQYF. The genes are TRBV5-6 and TRBJ2-4, with D possibly being TRBD1 (5 bases). The CDR3 loop spans 16 amino acids. Trimming left V 3 bases short and J 1 base short, with 14 bases between. CDR1 and CDR2 from the germline V gene are SGHDT and YYEEEE.

V is TRBV2 and J is TRBJ2-7, with 11 bases matching TRBD2. The CDR3 runs to 14 residues. CDR1 and CDR2 from the germline V gene are SNHLY and FYNNEI. The V gene end was trimmed by 5 bases and the J gene end by 3 bases; junction bases not matched to a gene: 3. CDR3 DNA sequence: TGTGCCAGCAGTCCCGGGACTAGCGGCTACGAGCAGTACTTC. Translation: CASSPGTSGYEQYF.

This clone was recorded a few times. The chain has TRBV21-1 and TRBJ2-5; the tabulated D call, TRBD2, remains unverified against the DNA. TRBV21-1 is a known pseudogene. This CDR3 contains 8 residues. CDR3 residues: CATRKRYF. The CDR3 nucleotides are TGTGCCACCCGCAAGCGGTACTTC.

V and J are TRBV18 and TRBJ2-1; D uncertain. Per germline, CDR1 KGHSH and CDR2 LQKENI. V was pared by 4 bases and J by 1 base, with 8 bases between. The CDR3 runs 14 residues. CDR3 sequence: CASSRGDSYNEQFF. CDR3 DNA sequence: TGTGCCAGCTCACGCGGAGATTCCTACAATGAGCAGTTCTTC.

The V and J genes are TRBV4-1 and TRBJ2-7; 14 nucleotides agree with TRBD2. V dropped 3 bases and J dropped 6; count of bases not matched to a gene: 10. CDR3 length equals 17 residues. The V gene's germline CDR1 is MGHRA and CDR2 YSYEKL. CDR3 nucleotide sequence: TGCGCCAGCAGCCACCCCGGGACTAGCGGGGGTACTGGCGAGCAGTACTTC. Translation gives CASSHPGTSGGTGEQYF.

CDR3 bases: TGTGCCAGCAGCATAGACACCCTCTCAGGGGAGCAGTACTTC. Encoded protein: CASSIDTLSGEQYF. The V gene is TRBV5-4, the J gene TRBJ2-7; D possibly corresponds to TRBD1 (5 bases). Trimming pared 4 bases from V and 7 bases from J, leaving 18 bases between. The germline CDR1 and CDR2 sequences are SGHNT and YYREEE (reference sequence). The length of the CDR3 is 14 residues.

The V gene is TRBV7-9, the J gene TRBJ1-2, with D maybe TRBD1 (5 bases). V was cut by 1 base and J by 4 bases, with 13 bases left in between. This CDR3 is built from 15 residues. Germline lookup yields CDR1 SEHNR and CDR2 FQNEAQ (reference sequence). As DNA, the CDR3 is TGTGCCAGCAGCTTAGTTGGCAGGGAGGGCTATGGCTACACCTTC. Translated, it gives CASSLVGREGYGYTF. The whole variable domain, remainder taken from reference TRBV7-9 and TRBJ1-2, is DTGVSQNPRHKITKRGQNVTFRCDPISEHNRLYWYRQTLGQGPEFLTYFQNEAQLEKSRLLSDRFSAERPKGSFSTLEIQRTEQGDSAMYLCASSLVGREGYGYTFGSGTRLTVV.

J is TRBJ2-4 and V is TRBV4-2, with 7 nucleotides matching TRBD2. This CDR3 region has 16 residues. CDR1 and CDR2 (germline): LGHNA, YNFKEQ. V shed 0 bases and J 4 bases; nucleotides not matched to a gene: 6. In DNA, the CDR3 is TGTGCCAGCAGCCAAGATTTGGGGGAGGGTAAAAACATTCAGTACTTC. Translated: CASSQDLGEGKNIQYF.

Concerning this clone itself: The junction departs from germline at one end; a sequencing error may be responsible. The chain carries TRBV5-5 and TRBJ1-1, with a tentative D call TRBD1 (6 bases). Germline V gene sequence: CDR1 SGHKS, CDR2 YYEKEE (reference sequence). This CDR3 is built from 14 residues. CDR3 residues: CASNLGGGRTEAFF. The CDR3 bases are TGTGCCAGCAACTTGGGAGGGGGACGGACTGAAGCTTTCTTT.

The V and J genes are TRBV18 and TRBJ1-1; 7 nucleotides agree with TRBD1. Trimming removed 3 bases from V and 2 bases from J; junction bases left unmatched: 6. Germline V gene lookup returns CDR1 KGHSH and CDR2 LQKENI. The CDR3 extends over 15 amino acids. CDR3 loop: CASSPNRDSNTEAFF. The CDR3 DNA is TGTGCCAGCTCACCTAACCGGGACAGCAACACTGAAGCTTTCTTT.

J is TRBJ1-4 and V is TRBV6-1, with a tentative D call TRBD1 (5 bases). The V gene's germline CDR1 is MNHNS and CDR2 SASEGT. Trimming removed 2 bases from V and 10 bases from J, with 17 bases in between. There are 15 residues in the CDR3. Here the CDR3 reads CASSEPGRDSGKLFF. The DNA for the CDR3 is TGTGCCAGCAGTGAACCCGGCAGGGATAGTGGAAAACTGTTTTTT.

V usage is TRBV5-1 and J usage is TRBJ1-1, with D maybe TRBD1 (5 bases). Germline loops: CDR1 SGHRS, CDR2 YFSETQ. This CDR3 spans 13 amino acids. V lost 4 bases to trimming and J lost 6 bases, with 13 bases between them. As DNA, the CDR3 is TGCGCCAGCAGCCCGCGGGACCGCGCTGAAGCTTTCTTT. This sequence encodes CASSPRDRAEAFF.

V usage is TRBV30 and J usage is TRBJ1-6; 9 bases fit TRBD1. CDR3 length: 16 residues. The junction had 6 bases not matched to a gene; V was cut back by 4 bases and J by 2 bases. In germline, CDR1 is GTSNPN, CDR2 SVGIG (reference sequence). The CDR3 spells CAWKTGGRAYNSPLHF. DNA for the CDR3: TGTGCCTGGAAAACAGGGGGCCGTGCCTATAATTCACCCCTCCACTTT. The variable domain in full, completed from reference TRBV30 and TRBJ1-6, reads SQTIHQWPATLVQPVGSPLSLECTVEGTSNPNLYWYRQAAGRGLQLLFYSVGIGQISSEVPQNLSASRPQDRQFILSSKKLLLSDSGFYLCAWKTGGRAYNSPLHFGNGTRLTVT.

This clone was seen just once. The rearrangement uses TRBV20-1 and TRBJ2-3; TRBD2 is a possible D gene (5 bases). This CDR3 is 11 amino acids long. Germline values: CDR1 DFQATT, CDR2 SNEGSKA (reference sequence). CDR3 loop: CRAGVTDTQYF. The CDR3 nucleotides read TGCAGAGCCGGGGTCACAGATACGCAGTATTTT.

Note on this clone: The same CDR3 is also encoded by other DNA sequences in this sample. V and J are TRBV2 and TRBJ1-4; D may be TRBD1 (6 bases). The germline V gene encodes CDR1 SNHLY and CDR2 FYNNEI. This CDR3 contains 14 residues. Trimming removed 7 bases from V and 5 bases from J, with 14 bases in between. The CDR3: CASNAQGLNEKLFF. CDR3 DNA sequence: TGTGCCAGCAACGCACAGGGCCTCAATGAAAAACTGTTTTTT.

The rearrangement uses TRBV19 and TRBJ2-7, with 8 nucleotides matching TRBD1. Germline lookup yields CDR1 LNHDA and CDR2 SQIVND (reference sequence). The CDR3 totals 15 residues. V trimming: 4 bases; J trimming: 4 bases; junction bases outside the gene matches: 9. CDR3 amino acids: CASSRTPDREYEQYF. CDR3 bases: TGTGCCAGTAGTAGAACCCCGGACAGGGAGTACGAGCAGTACTTC.

The chain employs TRBV27 and TRBJ1-4, with TRBD1 identical over 7 bases. CDR3 length equals 14 residues. Germline trimming cut 3 bases from V and 6 bases from J; bases unmatched to any gene: 4. Per germline, CDR1 MNHEY and CDR2 SMNVEV (reference sequence). CDR3 in DNA: TGTGCCAGCAGTTTCCTTACAGGGGATGAAAAACTGTTTTTT. Protein sequence: CASSFLTGDEKLFF.

The rearrangement uses TRBV30 and TRBJ2-5, with D possibly TRBD2 on 6 matching bases. Germline CDR1 reads GTSNPN; CDR2 reads SVGIG (reference sequence). V was pared by 5 bases and J by 4 bases, with 11 bases between. This CDR3 is built from 12 residues. The CDR3 is CAWSGVGETQYF. The CDR3 DNA is TGTGCCTGGTCGGGGGTTGGAGAGACCCAGTACTTC.

This clone has a handful of counts. CDR3 sequence: CASSVGFSDYNEQFF. DNA for the CDR3: TGTGCCAGCAGCGTAGGTTTCTCCGACTACAATGAGCAGTTCTTC. The chain is built from TRBV9 and TRBJ2-1; D unclear. The ends were cut back, 0 bases at V and 3 bases at J, with 10 bases in the middle. The CDR3 is 15 amino acids. Germline CDR1 reads SGDLS; CDR2 reads YYNGEE.

V usage is TRBV7-2 and J usage is TRBJ1-1, with D perhaps matching TRBD1 (5 bases). CDR1 is SGHTA and CDR2 is FQGNSA in the germline V gene. The CDR3 spans 13 residues. The V end was cut by 5 bases, the J end by 5 bases, with 12 bases between. The CDR3: CASSPTGRTEAFF. CDR3 coding DNA: TGTGCCAGCAGCCCGACGGGGCGGACTGAAGCTTTCTTT.

This clone was detected once. The J gene is TRBJ2-7, the V gene TRBV20-1; TRBD2 aligns across 9 bases. CDR1 DFQATT and CDR2 SNEGSKA come from the germline V gene (reference sequence). There are 15 residues in the CDR3. V was clipped by 3 bases and J by 1 base; unmatched bases: 7. This chain's CDR3 is CSASNGGRASYEQYF. CDR3 in DNA: TGCAGTGCTAGTAATGGCGGGAGGGCTTCCTACGAGCAGTACTTC.

This clone was seen a single time. The rearrangement uses TRBV28 and TRBJ1-5; 8 positions agree with TRBD1. V shed 10 bases and J 5 bases; nucleotides not matched to a gene: 10. This CDR3 comprises 14 residues. The germline CDR1 and CDR2 sequences are MDHEN and SYDVKM. CDR3 sequence: CATQTGGLDQPQHF. CDR3 coding DNA: TGTGCCACCCAAACAGGGGGGTTGGATCAGCCCCAGCATTTT. Full variable domain (remainder filled in from reference TRBV28 and TRBJ1-5): DVKVTQSSRYLVKRTGEKVFLECVQDMDHENMFWYRQDPGLGLRLIYFSYDVKMKEKGDIPEGYSVSREKKERFSLILESASTNQTSMYLCATQTGGLDQPQHFGDGTRLSIL.

V and J are TRBV3-1 (or the pseudogene TRBV3-2) and TRBJ2-7; D remains ambiguous. The CDR3 is made up of 14 amino acids. V lost 2 bases and J lost 3, with 11 bases in between. Germline loops: CDR1 LGHDT, CDR2 YNNKEL (reference sequence). The CDR3: CASSQFMSSYEQYF. DNA of the CDR3: TGTGCCAGCAGCCAATTCATGAGCAGCTACGAGCAGTACTTC.

The chain has TRBV6-5 and TRBJ1-5, with TRBD1 matching 8 bases. The V and J ends lost 6 bases and 2 bases, in that order; junction bases with no gene match: 6. Germline CDR1 reads MNHEY; CDR2 reads SVGAGI. The CDR3 length is 15 residues. As DNA, the CDR3 is TGTGCCAGCAGCGGACAGGGAGGTGGCAATCAGCCCCAGCATTTT. It specifies CASSGQGGGNQPQHF.

The chain is built from TRBV27 and TRBJ2-2, with D perhaps matching TRBD2 (6 bases). The CDR3 covers 16 residues. Germline V gene data show CDR1 as MNHEY and CDR2 as SMNVEV (reference sequence). Trimming removed 1 base at V and 1 base at J, with 10 bases between. Here the CDR3 reads CASSLFSSVNTGELFF. The CDR3 DNA sequence: TGTGCCAGCAGTTTATTTTCTAGCGTGAACACCGGGGAGCTGTTTTTT.

V usage is TRBV28 and J usage is TRBJ2-5, with 8 nucleotides matching TRBD2. Trimming at V came to 8 bases and at J to 4 bases, leaving 9 bases not matched to a gene. CDR1 and CDR2 from the germline V gene are MDHEN and SYDVKM. This CDR3 contains 14 residues. The CDR3 DNA is TGTGCCAGCTACGCGGGAGGCCGGCCAGAGACCCAGTACTTC. Protein: CASYAGGRPETQYF.

The V and J genes are TRBV5-1 and TRBJ2-2; D unresolved. The CDR3 covers 13 residues. The V end lost 2 bases, the J end lost 5 bases, and 7 bases lay between the germline ends. CDR1 and CDR2 (germline): SGHRS, YFSETQ. The CDR3, as DNA: TGCGCCAGCAGCTTAGCGAGGACCGGGGAGCTGTTTTTT. Its protein is CASSLARTGELFF.

This clone was counted only a few times. This rearrangement joins TRBV5-6 to TRBJ2-7; possibly TRBD1 for D (5 bases). The CDR3 covers 15 residues. The germline V and J ends were trimmed by 4 bases and 8 bases, with 22 bases remaining between them. CDR1 and CDR2 from the germline V gene are SGHDT and YYEEEE. CDR3 in amino acids: CASSPPTAIPTKQYF. DNA for the CDR3: TGTGCCAGCAGCCCTCCGACAGCAATCCCTACGAAGCAGTACTTC.